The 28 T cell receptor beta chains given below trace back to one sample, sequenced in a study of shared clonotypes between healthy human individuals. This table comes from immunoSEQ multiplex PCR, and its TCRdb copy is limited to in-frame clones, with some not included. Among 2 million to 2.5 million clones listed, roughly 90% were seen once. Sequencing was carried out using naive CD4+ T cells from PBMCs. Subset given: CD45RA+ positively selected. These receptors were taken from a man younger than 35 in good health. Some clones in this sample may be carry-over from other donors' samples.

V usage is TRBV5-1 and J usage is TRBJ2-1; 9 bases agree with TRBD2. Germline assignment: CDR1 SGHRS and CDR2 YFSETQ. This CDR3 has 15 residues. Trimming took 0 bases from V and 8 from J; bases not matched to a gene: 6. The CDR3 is CASSLALAGSYEQFF. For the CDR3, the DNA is TGCGCCAGCAGCTTGGCGCTAGCGGGATCCTATGAGCAGTTCTTC.

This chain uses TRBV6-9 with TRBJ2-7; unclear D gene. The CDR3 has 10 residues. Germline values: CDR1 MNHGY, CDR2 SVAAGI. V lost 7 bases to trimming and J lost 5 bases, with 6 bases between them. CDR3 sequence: CASIGNEQYF. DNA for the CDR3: TGTGCCAGCATAGGAAACGAGCAGTACTTC.

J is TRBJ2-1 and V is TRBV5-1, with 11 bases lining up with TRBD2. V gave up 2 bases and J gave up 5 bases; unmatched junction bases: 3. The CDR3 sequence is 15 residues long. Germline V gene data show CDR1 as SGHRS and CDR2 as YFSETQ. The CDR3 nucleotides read TGCGCCAGCAGCTTTAGCGGGAGGGTCAACAATGAGCAGTTCTTC. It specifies CASSFSGRVNNEQFF. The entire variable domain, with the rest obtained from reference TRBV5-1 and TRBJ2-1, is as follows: KAGVTQTPRYLIKTRGQQVTLSCSPISGHRSVSWYQQTPGQGLQFLFEYFSETQRNKGNFPGRFSGRQFSNSRSEMNVSTLELGDSALYLCASSFSGRVNNEQFFGPGTRLTVL.

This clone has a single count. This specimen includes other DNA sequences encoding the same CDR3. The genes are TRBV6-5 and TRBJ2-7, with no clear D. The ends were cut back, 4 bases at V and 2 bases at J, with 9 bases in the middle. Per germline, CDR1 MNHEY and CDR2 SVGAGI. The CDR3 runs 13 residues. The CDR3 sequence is CASSSPATYEQYF. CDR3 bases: TGTGCCAGCAGTTCACCGGCCACCTACGAGCAGTACTTC.

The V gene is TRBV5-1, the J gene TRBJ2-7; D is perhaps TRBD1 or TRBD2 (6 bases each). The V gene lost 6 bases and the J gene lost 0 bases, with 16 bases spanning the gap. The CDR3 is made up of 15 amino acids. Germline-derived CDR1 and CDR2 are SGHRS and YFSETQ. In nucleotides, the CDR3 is TGCGCCAGCAAAGGAGGGACACTACCCTCCTACGAGCAGTACTTC. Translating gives CASKGGTLPSYEQYF.

CDR3 nucleotides: TGTGCCATCAGCCAAGTCCGGACTAGCGGGAGAGATACGCAGTATTTT. This encodes CAISQVRTSGRDTQYF. J is TRBJ2-3 and V is TRBV10-3; 13 bases align to TRBD2. From germline, CDR1 is ENHRY and CDR2 SYGVKD. V trimming: 6 bases; J trimming: 5 bases; junction bases outside the gene matches: 8. This CDR3 is built from 16 residues.

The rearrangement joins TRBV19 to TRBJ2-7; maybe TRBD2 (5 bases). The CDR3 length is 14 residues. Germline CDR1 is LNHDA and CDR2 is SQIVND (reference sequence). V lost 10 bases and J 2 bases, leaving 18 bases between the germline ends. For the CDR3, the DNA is TGTGCCACGGGTAGGGAGTTGAACGCCTACGAGCAGTACTTC. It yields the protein CATGRELNAYEQYF.

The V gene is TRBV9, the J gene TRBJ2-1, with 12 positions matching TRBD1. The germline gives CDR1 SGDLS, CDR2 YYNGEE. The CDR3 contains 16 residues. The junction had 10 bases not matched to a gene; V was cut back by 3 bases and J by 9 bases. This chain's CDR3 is CASSAVPGQGAGEQFF. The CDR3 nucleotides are TGTGCCAGCAGCGCCGTCCCGGGACAGGGGGCTGGTGAGCAGTTCTTC.

The CDR3 spells CASGSGGSYNEQFF. The DNA for the CDR3 is TGTGCCAGCGGATCCGGGGGTTCCTACAATGAGCAGTTCTTC. The chain employs TRBV28 and TRBJ2-1, with a possible D match to TRBD2 (6 bases). The CDR3 spans 14 residues. Germline V gene sequence: CDR1 MDHEN, CDR2 SYDVKM. V lost 8 bases and J 1 base, leaving 12 bases between the germline ends.

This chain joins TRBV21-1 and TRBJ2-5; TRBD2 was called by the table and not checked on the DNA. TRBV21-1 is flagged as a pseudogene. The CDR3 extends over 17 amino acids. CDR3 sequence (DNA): TGTGCCAGCAGCAAAGGGCAAGCGGGAGGGCCGAAGGAGACCCAGTACTTC. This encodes CASSKGQAGGPKETQYF.

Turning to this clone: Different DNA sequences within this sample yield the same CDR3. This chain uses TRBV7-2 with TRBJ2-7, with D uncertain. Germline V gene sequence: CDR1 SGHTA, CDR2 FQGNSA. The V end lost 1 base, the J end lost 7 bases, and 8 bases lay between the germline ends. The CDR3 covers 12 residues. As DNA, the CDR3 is TGTGCCAGCAGCTTAGGGTATTATGAGCAGTACTTC. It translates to CASSLGYYEQYF.

CDR3 in amino acids: CASSEGDRGSGNTIYF. CDR3 nucleotide sequence: TGTGCCAGCAGCGAAGGGGACAGGGGATCTGGAAACACCATATATTTT. This chain connects TRBV4-2 to TRBJ1-3; 10 bases match TRBD1. Trimming took 5 bases from V and 1 from J; bases not matched to a gene: 5. The CDR3 is 16 residues long. Germline V gives CDR1 LGHNA, CDR2 YNFKEQ.

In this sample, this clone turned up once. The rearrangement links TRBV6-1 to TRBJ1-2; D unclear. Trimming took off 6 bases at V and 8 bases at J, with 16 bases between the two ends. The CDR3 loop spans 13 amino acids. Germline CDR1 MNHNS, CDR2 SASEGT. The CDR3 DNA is TGTGCCAGCAGCACCGACCGGCTGTGGGGCTACACCTTC. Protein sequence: CASSTDRLWGYTF.

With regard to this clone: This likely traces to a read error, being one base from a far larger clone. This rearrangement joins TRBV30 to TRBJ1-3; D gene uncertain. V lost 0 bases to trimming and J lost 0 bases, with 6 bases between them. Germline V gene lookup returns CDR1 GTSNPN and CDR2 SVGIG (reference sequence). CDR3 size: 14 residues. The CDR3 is CAWSVGLSGNTIYF. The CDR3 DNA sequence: TGTGCCTGGAGTGTAGGGCTCTCTGGAAACACCATATATTTT.

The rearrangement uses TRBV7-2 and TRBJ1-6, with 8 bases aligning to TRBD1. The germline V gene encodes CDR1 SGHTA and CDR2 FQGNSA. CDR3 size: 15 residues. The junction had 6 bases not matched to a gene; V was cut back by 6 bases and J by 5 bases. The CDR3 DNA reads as TGTGCCAGCAGGAAGGACAGGGTTCATAATTCACCCCTCCACTTT. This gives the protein CASRKDRVHNSPLHF. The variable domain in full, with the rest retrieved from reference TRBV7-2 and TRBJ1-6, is GAGVSQSPSNKVTEKGKDVELRCDPISGHTALYWYRQSLGQGLEFLIYFQGNSAPDKSGLPSDRFSAERTGGSVSTLTIQRTQQEDSAVYLCASRKDRVHNSPLHFGNGTRLTVT.

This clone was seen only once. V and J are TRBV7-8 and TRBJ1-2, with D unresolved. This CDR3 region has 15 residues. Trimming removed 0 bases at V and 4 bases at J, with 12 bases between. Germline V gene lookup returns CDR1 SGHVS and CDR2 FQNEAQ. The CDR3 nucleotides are TGTGCCAGCAGCTTAGCGCATGTTGAGGCCTATGGCTACACCTTC. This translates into CASSLAHVEAYGYTF.

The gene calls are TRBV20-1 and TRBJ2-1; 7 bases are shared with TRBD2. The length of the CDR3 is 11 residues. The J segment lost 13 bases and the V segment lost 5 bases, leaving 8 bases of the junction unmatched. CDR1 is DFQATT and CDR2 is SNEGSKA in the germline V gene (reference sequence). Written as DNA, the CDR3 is TGCAGTGCTCGCCGGGGGGACTCTCAGTTCTTC. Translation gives CSARRGDSQFF.

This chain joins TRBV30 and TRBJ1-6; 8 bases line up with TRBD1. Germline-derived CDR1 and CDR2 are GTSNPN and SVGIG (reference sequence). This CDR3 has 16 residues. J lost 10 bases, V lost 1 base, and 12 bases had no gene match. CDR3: CAWSGDRGPTQSPLHF. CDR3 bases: TGTGCCTGGAGTGGTGACAGGGGACCAACCCAATCACCCCTCCACTTT.

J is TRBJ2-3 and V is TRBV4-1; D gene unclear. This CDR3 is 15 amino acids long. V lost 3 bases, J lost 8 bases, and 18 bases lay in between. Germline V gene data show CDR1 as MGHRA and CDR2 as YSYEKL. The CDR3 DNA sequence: TGCGCCAGCAGCCAGAACCGGGCCCTTAAGAGTACGCAGTATTTT. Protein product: CASSQNRALKSTQYF.

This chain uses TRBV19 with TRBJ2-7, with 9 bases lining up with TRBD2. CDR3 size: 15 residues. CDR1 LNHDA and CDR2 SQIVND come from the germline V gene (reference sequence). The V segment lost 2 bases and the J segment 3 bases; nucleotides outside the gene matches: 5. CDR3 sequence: CASSILAGDDYEQYF. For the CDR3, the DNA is TGTGCCAGTAGTATATTAGCGGGAGACGACTACGAGCAGTACTTC.

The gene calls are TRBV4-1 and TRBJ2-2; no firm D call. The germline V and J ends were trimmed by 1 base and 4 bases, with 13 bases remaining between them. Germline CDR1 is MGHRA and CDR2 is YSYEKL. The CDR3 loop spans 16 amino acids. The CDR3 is CASSQVGGMRTGELFF. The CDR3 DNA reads TGCGCCAGCAGCCAAGTAGGTGGGATGCGCACCGGGGAGCTGTTTTTT.

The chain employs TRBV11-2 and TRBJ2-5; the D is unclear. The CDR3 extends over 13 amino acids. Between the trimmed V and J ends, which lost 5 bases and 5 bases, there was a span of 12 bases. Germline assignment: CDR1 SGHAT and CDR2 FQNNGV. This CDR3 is CASSLSLDETQYF. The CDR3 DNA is TGTGCCAGCAGCCTATCCCTTGACGAGACCCAGTACTTC.

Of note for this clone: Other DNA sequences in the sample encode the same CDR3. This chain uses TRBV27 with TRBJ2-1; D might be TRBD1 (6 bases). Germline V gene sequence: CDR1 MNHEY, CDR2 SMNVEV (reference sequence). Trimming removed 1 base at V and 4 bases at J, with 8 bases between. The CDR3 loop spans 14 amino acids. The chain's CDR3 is CASSLLGQYNEQFF. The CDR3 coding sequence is TGTGCCAGCAGTTTATTAGGACAGTACAATGAGCAGTTCTTC.

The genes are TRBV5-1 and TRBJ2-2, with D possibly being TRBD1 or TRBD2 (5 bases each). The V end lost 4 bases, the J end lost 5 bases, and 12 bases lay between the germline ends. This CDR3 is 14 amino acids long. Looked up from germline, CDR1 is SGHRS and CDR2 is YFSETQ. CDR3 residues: CASSIGANTGELFF. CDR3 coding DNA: TGCGCCAGCAGCATCGGGGCCAATACCGGGGAGCTGTTTTTT.

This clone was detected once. CDR3 bases: TGCGCCAGCAGCCCAAGGATGAGCTCCTACAATGAGCAGTTCTTC. It specifies CASSPRMSSYNEQFF. V and J are TRBV4-1 and TRBJ2-1; D unclear. Trimming left V 4 bases short and J 0 bases short, with 10 bases between. Germline loops: CDR1 MGHRA, CDR2 YSYEKL. This CDR3 is built from 15 residues.

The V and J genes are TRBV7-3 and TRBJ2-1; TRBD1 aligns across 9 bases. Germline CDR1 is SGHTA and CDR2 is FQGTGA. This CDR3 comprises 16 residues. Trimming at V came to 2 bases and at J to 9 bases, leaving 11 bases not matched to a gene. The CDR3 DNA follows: TGTGCCAGCAGCTTAGCCCCACAGGGGGCGCAAGGTGAGCAGTTCTTC. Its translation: CASSLAPQGAQGEQFF.

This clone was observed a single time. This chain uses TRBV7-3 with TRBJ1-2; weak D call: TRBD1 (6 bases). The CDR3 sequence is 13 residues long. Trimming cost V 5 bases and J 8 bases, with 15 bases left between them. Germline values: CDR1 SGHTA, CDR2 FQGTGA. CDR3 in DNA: TGTGCCAGCAGCCCAGACAGGTTTTGGGGCTACACCTTC. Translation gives CASSPDRFWGYTF.

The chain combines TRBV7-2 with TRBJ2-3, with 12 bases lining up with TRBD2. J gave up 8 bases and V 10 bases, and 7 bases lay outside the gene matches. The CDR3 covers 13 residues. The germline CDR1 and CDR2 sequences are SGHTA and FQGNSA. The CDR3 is CAIELAGGGTQYF. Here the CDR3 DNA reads TGTGCCATCGAACTAGCGGGAGGTGGTACGCAGTATTTT. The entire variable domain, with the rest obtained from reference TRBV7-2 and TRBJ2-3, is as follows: GAGVSQSPSNKVTEKGKDVELRCDPISGHTALYWYRQSLGQGLEFLIYFQGNSAPDKSGLPSDRFSAERTGGSVSTLTIQRTQQEDSAVYLCAIELAGGGTQYFGPGTRLTVL.